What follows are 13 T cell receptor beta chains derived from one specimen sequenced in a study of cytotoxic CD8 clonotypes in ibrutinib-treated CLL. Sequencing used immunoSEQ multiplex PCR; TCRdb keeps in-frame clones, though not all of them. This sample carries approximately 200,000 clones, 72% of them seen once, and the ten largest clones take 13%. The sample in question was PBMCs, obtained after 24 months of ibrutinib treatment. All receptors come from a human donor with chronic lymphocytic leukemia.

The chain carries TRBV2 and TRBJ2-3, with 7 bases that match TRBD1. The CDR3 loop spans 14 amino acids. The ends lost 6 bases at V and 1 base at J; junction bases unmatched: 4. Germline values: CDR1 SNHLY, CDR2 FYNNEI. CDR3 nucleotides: TGTGCCAGCAGGGACAGGCCTGGCACAGATACGCAGTATTTT. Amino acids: CASRDRPGTDTQYF.

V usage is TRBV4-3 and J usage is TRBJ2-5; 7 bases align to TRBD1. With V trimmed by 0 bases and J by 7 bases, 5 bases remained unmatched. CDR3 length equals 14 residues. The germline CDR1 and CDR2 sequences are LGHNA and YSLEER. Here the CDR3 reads CASSQDLGGRTQYF. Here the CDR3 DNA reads TGCGCCAGCAGCCAAGACCTAGGGGGCAGGACCCAGTACTTC.

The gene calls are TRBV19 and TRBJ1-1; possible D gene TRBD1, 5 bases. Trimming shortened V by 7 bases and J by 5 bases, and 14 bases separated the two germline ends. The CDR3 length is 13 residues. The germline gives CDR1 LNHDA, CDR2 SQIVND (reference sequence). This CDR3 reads CASILRGGTEAFF. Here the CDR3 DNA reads TGTGCCAGTATACTCCGGGGGGGTACTGAAGCTTTCTTT.

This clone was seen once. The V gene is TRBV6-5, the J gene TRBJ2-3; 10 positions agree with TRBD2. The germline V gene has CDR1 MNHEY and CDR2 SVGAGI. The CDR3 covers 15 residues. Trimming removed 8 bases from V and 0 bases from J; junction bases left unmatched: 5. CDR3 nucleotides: TGTGCCAGCGGCCCGGGACTAGCGAGCACAGATACGCAGTATTTT. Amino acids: CASGPGLASTDTQYF.

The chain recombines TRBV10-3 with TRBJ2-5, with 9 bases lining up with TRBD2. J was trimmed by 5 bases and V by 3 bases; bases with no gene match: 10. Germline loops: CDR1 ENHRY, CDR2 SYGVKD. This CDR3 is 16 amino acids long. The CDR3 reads CAISDSSGKGRETQYF. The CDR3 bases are TGTGCCATCAGTGATTCTAGCGGGAAGGGGAGGGAGACCCAGTACTTC.

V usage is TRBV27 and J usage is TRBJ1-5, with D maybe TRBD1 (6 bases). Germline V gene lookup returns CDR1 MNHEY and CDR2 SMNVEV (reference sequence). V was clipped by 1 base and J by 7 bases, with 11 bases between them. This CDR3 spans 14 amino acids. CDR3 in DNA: TGTGCCAGCAGTTTATATACCGGGGGCCAGCCCCAGCATTTT. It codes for CASSLYTGGQPQHF.

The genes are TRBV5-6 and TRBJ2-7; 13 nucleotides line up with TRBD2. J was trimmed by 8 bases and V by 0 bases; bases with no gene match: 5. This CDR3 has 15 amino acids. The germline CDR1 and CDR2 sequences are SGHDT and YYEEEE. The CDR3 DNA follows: TGTGCCAGCAGCTTGGGACTAGCGGGAGGATGGAAGCAGTACTTC. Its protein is CASSLGLAGGWKQYF.

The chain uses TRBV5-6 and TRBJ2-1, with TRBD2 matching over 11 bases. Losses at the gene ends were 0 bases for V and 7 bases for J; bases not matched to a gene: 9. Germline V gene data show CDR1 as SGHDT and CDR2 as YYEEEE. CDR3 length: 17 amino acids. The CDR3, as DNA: TGTGCCAGCAGCTTGGGACTAGCGGGACCCAGGGGAAATGAGCAGTTCTTC. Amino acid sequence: CASSLGLAGPRGNEQFF.

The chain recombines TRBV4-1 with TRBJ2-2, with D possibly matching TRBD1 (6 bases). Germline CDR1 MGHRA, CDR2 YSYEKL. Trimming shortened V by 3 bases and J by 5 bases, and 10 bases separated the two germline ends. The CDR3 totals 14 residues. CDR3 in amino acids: CASSQMTGTGELFF. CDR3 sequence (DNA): TGCGCCAGCAGCCAGATGACAGGAACCGGGGAGCTGTTTTTT.

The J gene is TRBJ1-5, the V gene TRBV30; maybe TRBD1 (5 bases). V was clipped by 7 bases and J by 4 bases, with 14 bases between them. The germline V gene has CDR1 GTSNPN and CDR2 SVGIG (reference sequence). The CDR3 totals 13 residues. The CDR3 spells CASAGRGNQPQHF. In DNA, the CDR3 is TGTGCCTCAGCCGGGAGGGGTAATCAGCCCCAGCATTTT.

The CDR3 DNA is TGTGCCAGCAGTGACCAGGGATCCTGGAACACTGAAGCTTTCTTT. Translation: CASSDQGSWNTEAFF. V is TRBV25-1 and J is TRBJ1-1; D perhaps matches TRBD1 (5 bases). Germline values: CDR1 MGHDK, CDR2 SYGVNS. This CDR3 has 15 amino acids. V was shortened by 3 bases and J by 1 base, with 12 bases between the two germline ends.

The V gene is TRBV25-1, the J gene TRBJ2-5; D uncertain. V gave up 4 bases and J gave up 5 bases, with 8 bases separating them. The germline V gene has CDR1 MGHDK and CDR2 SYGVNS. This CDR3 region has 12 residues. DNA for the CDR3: TGTGCCAGCAGTGGTTATATTGAGACCCAGTACTTC. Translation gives CASSGYIETQYF.

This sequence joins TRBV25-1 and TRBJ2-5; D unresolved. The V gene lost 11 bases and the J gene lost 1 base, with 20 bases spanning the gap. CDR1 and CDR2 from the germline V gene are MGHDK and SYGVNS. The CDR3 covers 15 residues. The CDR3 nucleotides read TGTGCCTCCTTATCCGATCAGGACCTCCAAGAGACCCAGTACTTC. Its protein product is CASLSDQDLQETQYF.